This entry is about one T cell receptor beta chain. Germline CDR1 reads MNHGY; CDR2 reads SVAAGI. The length of the CDR3 is 16 residues. The V end was cut by 7 bases, the J end by 2 bases, with 21 bases between. This table comes from immunoSEQ multiplex PCR, and its TCRdb copy is limited to in-frame clones, with some not included. The data contain about 380,000 clones, about 95% of them singletons. This entry belongs to a study of shared T cell receptors in the human thymus. The material sequenced was thymocytes. J is TRBJ2-7 and V is TRBV6-9; D perhaps matches TRBD1 (5 bases). The sequence was obtained from a human donor. The CDR3 DNA follows: TGTGCCAGCACCGCTTCTGTGGCAGGGATAACCTACGAGCAGTACTTC. As protein: CASTASVAGITYEQYF.